Following are 9 T cell receptor beta chains from one sample sequenced in a study of beta chain features in type 1 diabetes. Antigens for these TCRs are unknown. The entirety of the isolated RNA underwent reverse transcription, so expressed TCRB transcripts were sequenced. Assay used: immunoSEQ multiplex PCR; TCRdb lists only in-frame clones, some missing. The sample holds about 120,000 clones; roughly 15% are singletons and the top ten take roughly 2.5%. The study's findings and limits: Type 1 diabetes patients showed a moderate but significant shortening of TCRB CDR3s in all four CD4+ subsets.

Sequencing used central memory CD4+ T cells from blood. These receptor sequences come from a man aged 30 to 39 with type 1 diabetes.

In its sample, this clone was seen a few times. The chain links TRBV7-2 to TRBJ2-2; the D gene is possibly TRBD1 (5 bases). V lost 2 bases and J lost 0, with 10 bases in between. The CDR3 sequence is 16 residues long. Germline V CDR1 and CDR2: SGHTA, FQGNSA. The CDR3 DNA reads TGTGCCAGCAGCTTAAATCAGGGAACGAACACCGGGGAGCTGTTTTTT. Translating it yields CASSLNQGTNTGELFF. The full variable domain, in which reference TRBV7-2 and TRBJ2-2 provide the parts outside the CDR3, is GAGVSQSPSNKVTEKGKDVELRCDPISGHTALYWYRQSLGQGLEFLIYFQGNSAPDKSGLPSDRFSAERTGGSVSTLTIQRTQQEDSAVYLCASSLNQGTNTGELFFGEGSRLTVL.

This chain links TRBV4-2 with TRBJ2-7, with 9 bases identical to TRBD1. V lost 3 bases, J lost 3 bases, and 3 bases stayed unmatched. The V gene's germline CDR1 is LGHNA and CDR2 YNFKEQ. The CDR3 totals 14 residues. CDR3 bases: TGTGCCAGCAGCCAGGGACAGGGCAGCTACGAGCAGTACTTC. Translation: CASSQGQGSYEQYF.

This clone turned up a few times. The V gene is TRBV15, the J gene TRBJ2-3; D remains unclear. The V end lost 2 bases, the J end lost 3 bases, and 0 bases lay between the germline ends. The CDR3 totals 11 residues. The V gene's germline CDR1 is LNHNV and CDR2 YYDKDF (reference sequence). This CDR3 reads CATSRTDTQYF. The CDR3, as DNA: TGTGCCACCAGCAGAACAGATACGCAGTATTTT.

This clone was counted only a few times. The CDR3 coding sequence is TGCGCCAGCAGCTCCAACCCAGGGGTGGCCGGGGAGCTGTTTTTT. It yields the protein CASSSNPGVAGELFF. This chain links TRBV5-1 with TRBJ2-2, with D perhaps TRBD1 (6 bases). This CDR3 region has 15 residues. Germline V lookup: CDR1 SGHRS, CDR2 YFSETQ. The V and J ends lost 3 bases and 6 bases respectively, with 15 bases between them.

V and J are TRBV18 and TRBJ2-7, with 9 bases that match TRBD1. The CDR3 consists of 14 residues. Germline V gene lookup returns CDR1 KGHSH and CDR2 LQKENI. Losses at the gene ends were 3 bases for V and 7 bases for J; bases not matched to a gene: 7. The CDR3 coding sequence is TGTGCCAGCTCACCGGGACAGGGATCGGGTGAGCAGTACTTC. It is translated as CASSPGQGSGEQYF.

The chain links TRBV4-1 to TRBJ1-4; D may be TRBD1 (6 bases). The germline gives CDR1 MGHRA, CDR2 YSYEKL. V was cut by 3 bases and J by 6 bases, with 20 bases left in between. This CDR3 comprises 17 residues. CDR3 amino acids: CASSQSKGQGSHEKLFF. In DNA, the CDR3 is TGCGCCAGCAGCCAGTCCAAGGGGCAGGGGTCCCATGAAAAACTGTTTTTT.

In this sample, this clone turned up a few times. The rearrangement links TRBV4-3 to TRBJ1-6; 9 bases are shared with TRBD1. J was trimmed by 9 bases and V by 1 base; bases with no gene match: 4. The CDR3 totals 15 residues. CDR1 is LGHNA, CDR2 YSLEER, per germline. The CDR3 DNA is TGCGCCAGCAGCCAAGCCCGGGACAGGGCTTCACCCCTCCACTTT. Translating gives CASSQARDRASPLHF.

This clone was counted between two and nine times. The V and J genes are TRBV7-9 and TRBJ2-5, with D unclear. Germline loops: CDR1 SEHNR, CDR2 FQNEAQ (reference sequence). V lost 5 bases and J lost 7, with 17 bases in between. The CDR3 loop spans 14 amino acids. This CDR3 is CASSLGRLLGTQYF. The CDR3 region has the DNA TGTGCCAGCAGCCTCGGACGACTCCTGGGGACCCAGTACTTC.

The chain employs TRBV28 and TRBJ2-4, with 11 bases that match TRBD1. This CDR3 is 14 amino acids long. J was trimmed by 8 bases and V by 8 bases; bases with no gene match: 8. The V gene's germline CDR1 is MDHEN and CDR2 SYDVKM. As DNA, the CDR3 is TGTGCCAGCGAAACCGGGACAGGGGGTGACATTCAGTACTTC. It codes for CASETGTGGDIQYF.